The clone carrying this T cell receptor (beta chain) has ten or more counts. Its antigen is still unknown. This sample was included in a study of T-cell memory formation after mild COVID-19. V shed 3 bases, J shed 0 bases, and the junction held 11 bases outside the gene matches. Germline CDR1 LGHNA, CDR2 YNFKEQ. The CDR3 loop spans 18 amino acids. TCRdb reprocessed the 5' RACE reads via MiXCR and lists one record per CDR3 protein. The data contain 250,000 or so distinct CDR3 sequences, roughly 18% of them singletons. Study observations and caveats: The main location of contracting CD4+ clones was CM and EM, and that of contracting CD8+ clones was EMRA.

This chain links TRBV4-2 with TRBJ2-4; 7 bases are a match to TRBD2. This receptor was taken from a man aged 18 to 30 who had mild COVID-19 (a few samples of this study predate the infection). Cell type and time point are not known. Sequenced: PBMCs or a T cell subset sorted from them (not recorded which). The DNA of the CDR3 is TGTGCCAGCAGCCAGGAAGGGAGGGCGTCTCTAGCCAAAAACATTCAGTACTTC. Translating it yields CASSQEGRASLAKNIQYF.